This T cell receptor (beta chain) was retrieved from a study of T cell repertoires in cytomegalovirus infection. Regarding the study as a whole: CMV-specific TCR beta clonotypes restricted by HLA-C dominated the ex vivo response.

This clonotype was seen ten or more times. Its target is not known. One entry per CDR3 protein, called by TCRdb with MiXCR from the reads. The data show 110,000 or so distinct CDR3 sequences, 30% seen once. V gave up 1 base and J gave up 0 bases; unmatched junction bases: 9. This CDR3 region has 18 residues. Germline values: CDR1 SGHTA, CDR2 FQGNSA. The chain joins TRBV7-2 to TRBJ2-1; TRBD2 matches 7 bases. Sequencing used CD8+ T cells from cultured PBMCs, obtained from culture after CMV antigen stimulation. The TCR was taken from a human donor in good health (CMV status not recorded). Some clones in this sample may be carry-over from other donors' samples. CDR3 protein: CASSLGLGGGSSYNEQFF. DNA for the CDR3: TGTGCCAGCAGCTTAGGTTTGGGGGGGGGGAGCTCCTACAATGAGCAGTTCTTC.